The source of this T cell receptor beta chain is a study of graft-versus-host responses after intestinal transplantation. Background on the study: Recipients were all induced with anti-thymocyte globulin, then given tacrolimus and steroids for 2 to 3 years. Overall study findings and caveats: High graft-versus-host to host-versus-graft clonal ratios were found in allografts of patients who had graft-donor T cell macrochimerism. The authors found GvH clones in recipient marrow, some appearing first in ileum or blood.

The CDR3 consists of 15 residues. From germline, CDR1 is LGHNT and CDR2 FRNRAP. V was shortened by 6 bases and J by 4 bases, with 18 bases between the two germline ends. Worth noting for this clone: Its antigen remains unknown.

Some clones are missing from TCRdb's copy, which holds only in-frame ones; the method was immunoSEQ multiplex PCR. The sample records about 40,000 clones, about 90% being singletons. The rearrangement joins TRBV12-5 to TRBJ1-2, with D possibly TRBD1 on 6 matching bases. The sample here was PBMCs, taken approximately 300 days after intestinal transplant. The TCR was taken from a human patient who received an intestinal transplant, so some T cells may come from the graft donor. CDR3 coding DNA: TGTGCTAGTGGCTCCTTTACAGGGCAGGGCTATGGCTACACCTTC. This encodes CASGSFTGQGYGYTF.